This T cell receptor beta chain was profiled in a study of shared clonotypes between healthy human individuals. Here immunoSEQ multiplex PCR was the method, and the copy in TCRdb shows in-frame clones only, minus some. Of about 680,000 clones in the sample, around 73% are singletons; the top ten hold roughly 2%. It was into CD45RA+ naive and CD45RA-negative memory subsets that the CD4+ cells were split. Germline assignment: CDR1 SNHLY and CDR2 FYNNEI. There are 12 residues in the CDR3. V lost 8 bases, J lost 3 bases, and 10 bases lay in between. The sequence came from a woman between 25 and 40 years old in good health. Source material: memory CD4+ T cells sorted from blood. Subset indicated: CD45RA-negative fraction. The chain uses TRBV2 and TRBJ1-1; D remains unclear. The CDR3 bases are TGTGCCAGCTCGGGCGGAGACACTGAAGCTTTCTTT. Amino acids: CASSGGDTEAFF.